These 26 T cell receptor beta chains came from one sample sequenced in a study of blood T cells in healthy people across ages (dated by TCRdb to the mid-2010s). Preparation of the library involved 5' RACE. Sequencing took place on an Illumina HiSeq 2500. A second roughly 6 to 12 cycle PCR used a sample-barcoded 5' primer and a J-beta primer mix. The raw public reads went through TCRdb reprocessing: fastp at Q25, MiXCR clone calling, in-frame beta chains kept. Under each unique CDR3 protein, matching rows form one entry showing the most common genes and DNA. The sample table contains 1 million or so distinct CDR3 sequences; only one count was recorded for 35% to 55% of them. The ten largest clones take up over 15% of the sample. Sequenced material: blood. The receptor set was obtained from a woman aged 60-75 years in good health.

This chain links TRBV21-1 with TRBJ1-5. TRBV21-1 is assigned pseudogene status. This CDR3 has 15 amino acids. The CDR3 nucleotides are TGTGCCAGCAGCAAACGGCAGGGAGTCAATCAGCCCCAGCATTTT. Translating gives CASSKRQGVNQPQHF.

The chain couples TRBV18 to TRBJ2-7; 8 bases line up with TRBD1. The germline V gene encodes CDR1 KGHSH and CDR2 LQKENI. The trim removed 1 base at V and 5 bases at J, leaving 4 bases unmatched. The CDR3 loop spans 14 amino acids. The CDR3 reads CASSPRGTGNEQYF. The CDR3 DNA sequence: TGTGCCAGCTCACCACGCGGGACAGGCAACGAGCAGTACTTC.

CDR3 DNA sequence: TGTGCCAGCAGCCCCCAAGCGGGGACCCAAGAGACCCAGTACTTC. This translates into CASSPQAGTQETQYF. The chain carries TRBV7-3 and TRBJ2-5; 7 bases agree with TRBD2. Germline assignment: CDR1 SGHTA and CDR2 FQGTGA. This CDR3 is built from 15 residues. Trimming took 5 bases from V and 1 from J; bases not matched to a gene: 7.

This clonotype came up a few times. The chain has TRBV7-9 and TRBJ2-3, with 8 bases that match TRBD2. With 5 bases clipped from V and 1 base from J, the junction kept 8 bases outside the gene matches. CDR3 length: 16 amino acids. Germline V gives CDR1 SEHNR, CDR2 FQNEAQ (reference sequence). The CDR3 is CASSRGLAEGTDTQYF. Here the CDR3 DNA reads TGTGCCAGCAGCCGCGGACTAGCTGAAGGCACAGATACGCAGTATTTT.

The chain recombines TRBV2 with TRBJ2-2; D perhaps matches TRBD1 (6 bases). The V end lost 1 base, the J end lost 5 bases, and 11 bases lay between the germline ends. The CDR3 sequence is 15 residues long. Germline values: CDR1 SNHLY, CDR2 FYNNEI. The CDR3 here is CASSEEQGGTGELFF. CDR3 in DNA: TGTGCCAGCAGTGAAGAACAGGGTGGGACCGGGGAGCTGTTTTTT.

The chain carries TRBV7-9 and TRBJ2-1, with D possibly matching TRBD1 (6 bases). This CDR3 is 16 amino acids long. Per the germline V gene, CDR1 is SEHNR and CDR2 is FQNEAQ (reference sequence). The ends were cut back, 0 bases at V and 5 bases at J, with 14 bases in the middle. The CDR3 DNA reads as TGTGCCAGCAGCTTAGCACAGGGCATCTTAAACAATGAGCAGTTCTTC. It yields the protein CASSLAQGILNNEQFF.

The chain joins TRBV28 to TRBJ2-5; TRBD2 agrees at 8 bases. The DNA end is more similar to TRBJ2-7, so the J call may be wrong. CDR3 size: 20 residues. CDR1 and CDR2 (germline): MDHEN, SYDVKM. The CDR3 loop reads CASSLSTPGGVAGLSYEQYF. CDR3 in DNA: TGTGCCAGCAGTTTATCCACCCCCGGAGGGGTAGCGGGACTCTCCTACGAGCAGTACTTC.

The chain couples TRBV20-1 to TRBJ2-1; 9 bases are a match to TRBD2. The ends lost 4 bases at V and 2 bases at J; junction bases unmatched: 3. Germline V gene data show CDR1 as DFQATT and CDR2 as SNEGSKA (reference sequence). CDR3 length: 14 amino acids. The CDR3 spells CSAIKREAYNEQFF. Written as DNA, the CDR3 is TGCAGTGCTATTAAGCGGGAGGCCTACAATGAGCAGTTCTTC.

The J gene is TRBJ2-5, the V gene TRBV20-1, with 14 bases that match TRBD2. The CDR3 spans 15 residues. Looked up from germline, CDR1 is DFQATT and CDR2 is SNEGSKA (reference sequence). Trimming cost V 6 bases and J 7 bases; bases outside gene matches: 10. The CDR3 loop reads CSAPVGTSGSRTQYF. DNA of the CDR3: TGCAGTGCCCCCGTCGGGACTAGCGGGAGTCGGACCCAGTACTTC.

This clonotype was seen ten or more times. The chain recombines TRBV20-1 with TRBJ2-3, with 9 nucleotides matching TRBD2. Germline assignment: CDR1 DFQATT and CDR2 SNEGSKA (reference sequence). The trim removed 0 bases at V and 5 bases at J, leaving 6 bases unmatched. The CDR3 extends over 15 amino acids. The CDR3 DNA sequence: TGCAGTGCTAGAGATGCTAGCGGGAAGAAAGATACGCAGTATTTT. The encoded protein is CSARDASGKKDTQYF.

The rearrangement uses TRBV12-3 or TRBV12-4 and TRBJ2-1; 8 bases map to TRBD1. The end of the DNA fits TRBJ2-7 better, so the J call may be wrong. The CDR3 loop spans 13 amino acids. The CDR3 coding sequence is TGTGCCGGCACCTGGGGACAGGCCAATGAGCAGTACTTC. Translating it yields CAGTWGQANEQYF.

This clonotype was counted at least ten times. The chain links TRBV6-2 or TRBV6-3 to TRBJ2-1; D ambiguous. Germline values: CDR1 MNHEY, CDR2 SVGEGT. V lost 7 bases and J 0 bases, leaving 7 bases between the germline ends. The CDR3 consists of 13 residues. This CDR3 reads CASTTSSYNEQFF. CDR3 DNA sequence: TGTGCCAGCACAACGAGCTCCTACAATGAGCAGTTCTTC.

This chain connects TRBV24-1 to TRBJ2-5; TRBD2 is a possible D gene (5 bases). CDR1 is KGHDR and CDR2 is SFDVKD in the germline V gene. This CDR3 contains 15 residues. V lost 4 bases and J 5 bases, leaving 16 bases between the germline ends. The CDR3 coding sequence is TGTGCCACCAGTGACCCCTTAGCGAGAGCGGAGACCCAGTACTTC. Translated, it gives CATSDPLARAETQYF.

The chain carries TRBV30 and TRBJ2-7, with D perhaps assigned TRBD1 or TRBD2 (5 bases each). The CDR3 length is 13 residues. Germline V gives CDR1 GTSNPN, CDR2 SVGIG (reference sequence). V lost 7 bases and J 0 bases, leaving 13 bases between the germline ends. In nucleotides, the CDR3 is TGTGCCTACTCGCGAGGGGTCTCCTACGAGCAGTACTTC. It codes for CAYSRGVSYEQYF.

This clonotype was detected only a few times. Germline and junction disagree at one end, which may indicate a read error. J is TRBJ2-3 and V is TRBV27; 9 bases are shared with TRBD2. The CDR3 loop spans 13 amino acids. From germline, CDR1 is MNHEY and CDR2 SMNVEV (reference sequence). This CDR3 reads CSCTSGSTDTQYF. In DNA, the CDR3 is TGCTCTTGTACTAGCGGGAGCACAGATACGCAGTATTTT.

The V and J genes are TRBV5-1 and TRBJ2-1; the D gene is possibly TRBD2 (6 bases). The CDR3 runs 13 residues. Germline loops: CDR1 SGHRS, CDR2 YFSETQ. Between the trimmed V and J ends, which lost 7 bases and 13 bases, there was a span of 21 bases. In DNA, the CDR3 is TGCGCCAGCGGGACTGGGGGAGCAATGTATCAGTTCTTC. Protein: CASGTGGAMYQFF.

The chain is built from TRBV6-5 and TRBJ1-1; D uncertain. Germline-derived CDR1 and CDR2 are MNHEY and SVGAGI. V lost 5 bases, J lost 0 bases, and 13 bases lay in between. The CDR3 length is 15 residues. The CDR3 DNA sequence: TGTGCCAGCAGTAGGAAGGAGATCATGAACACTGAAGCTTTCTTT. Protein product: CASSRKEIMNTEAFF.

This chain connects TRBV20-1 to TRBJ2-5; D may match TRBD1 or TRBD2 (5 bases each). From germline, CDR1 is DFQATT and CDR2 SNEGSKA (reference sequence). The CDR3 is 13 amino acids. Trimming removed 6 bases at V and 5 bases at J, with 16 bases between. In nucleotides, the CDR3 is TGCAGTGCCGACCTCTTGTGGGGGGAGACCCAGTACTTC. It specifies CSADLLWGETQYF.

In DNA, the CDR3 is TGTGCCAGCAGTTTATGGGCCTCCAAAGAGACCCAGTACTTC. It specifies CASSLWASKETQYF. The rearrangement joins TRBV28 to TRBJ2-5; no reliable D call. Germline V gene sequence: CDR1 MDHEN, CDR2 SYDVKM. The CDR3 spans 14 residues. With 0 bases removed from V and 3 bases from J, the gap between germline ends came to 8 bases. Filled out from reference TRBV28 and TRBJ2-5, the complete variable domain reads DVKVTQSSRYLVKRTGEKVFLECVQDMDHENMFWYRQDPGLGLRLIYFSYDVKMKEKGDIPEGYSVSREKKERFSLILESASTNQTSMYLCASSLWASKETQYFGPGTRLLVL.

The chain carries TRBV27 and TRBJ1-2; unclear D gene. CDR1 and CDR2 (germline): MNHEY, SMNVEV (reference sequence). V was trimmed by 0 bases and J by 3 bases, leaving 11 bases between them. The CDR3 runs 15 residues. CDR3: CASSLSKAGYYGYTF. CDR3 nucleotide sequence: TGTGCCAGCAGTTTATCGAAGGCGGGATACTATGGCTACACCTTC.

This clonotype showed up many times. The V call is TRBV6-1, the J call TRBJ2-7; 7 bases map to TRBD2. The CDR3 sequence is 14 residues long. The germline CDR1 and CDR2 sequences are MNHNS and SASEGT. V gave up 5 bases and J gave up 2 bases; unmatched junction bases: 6. CDR3 protein: CASSSRGEAYEQYF. CDR3 nucleotides: TGTGCCAGCAGTTCCCGGGGGGAGGCCTACGAGCAGTACTTC.

A note on this clonotype: A much larger clone is a single base away; this may be a read error. The chain employs TRBV29-1 and TRBJ2-3; no reliable D call. This CDR3 has 12 amino acids. Germline V CDR1 and CDR2: SQVTM, ANQGSEA. CDR3 region: CSVESVTDTRYF. Written as DNA, the CDR3 is TGCAGCGTTGAATCCGTCACAGATACGCGGTATTTT.

J is TRBJ2-7 and V is TRBV12-3 or TRBV12-4; 8 positions agree with TRBD1. Trimming took 6 bases from V and 5 from J; bases not matched to a gene: 12. The CDR3 has 15 amino acids. This CDR3 reads CASRGTGGLWDEQYF. CDR3 DNA: TGTGCCAGCAGGGGAACAGGGGGTCTCTGGGACGAGCAGTACTTC.

V and J are TRBV7-9 and TRBJ2-3; 7 bases are shared with TRBD2. The CDR3 sequence is 15 residues long. Germline assignment: CDR1 SEHNR and CDR2 FQNEAQ (reference sequence). V trimming: 5 bases; J trimming: 2 bases; junction bases outside the gene matches: 7. The CDR3 loop reads CASSRAGTTTDTQYF. CDR3 coding DNA: TGTGCCAGCAGCAGAGCCGGGACTACCACAGATACGCAGTATTTT.

In nucleotides, the CDR3 is TGTGCCAGCAGCTCCATACTAGCGGAGAACAATGAGCAGTTCTTC. Translated, it gives CASSSILAENNEQFF. The chain uses TRBV7-8 and TRBJ2-1; 8 nucleotides agree with TRBD2. Per germline, CDR1 SGHVS and CDR2 FQNEAQ. J lost 5 bases, V lost 4 bases, and 7 bases had no gene match. The length of the CDR3 is 15 residues.

The chain combines TRBV28 with TRBJ2-1, with 10 positions matching TRBD2. Unmatched junction bases numbered 12, after V lost 7 bases and J lost 9 bases. Germline V lookup: CDR1 MDHEN, CDR2 SYDVKM. This CDR3 region has 15 residues. CDR3 region: CASTGNSGRSSEQFF. CDR3 DNA sequence: TGTGCCAGCACGGGGAATAGCGGGAGGTCAAGTGAGCAGTTCTTC.